This T cell receptor (beta chain) was obtained from a study of blood T cell repertoires in COVID-19. Study at large: Acute-phase and convalescent COVID-19 samples originated in the United States, Italy and Spain. Sources were T cells, B-cell-depleted T cells, or PBMCs; the material itself was cDNA or gDNA.

The CDR3 has 14 amino acids. The germline V gene encodes CDR1 MNHEY and CDR2 SVGAGI. Trimming pared 2 bases from V and 5 bases from J, leaving 9 bases between. Authors' methods: Scientists estimated how many nucleated cells there were by amplifying reference gene primers. Libraries were prepared by immunoSEQ multiplex PCR; TCRdb keeps only in-frame clonotypes and omits some of them. The DNA gave D and trimming, while V, J and clone size come from that table. This sample has 310,000 or so clones; about 88% occur once, and the top ten carry about 11%. The Seattle site enrolled patients during active infection and followed them longitudinally.

The chain recombines TRBV6-5 with TRBJ2-2; D might be TRBD2 (7 bases). Sequences were obtained from peripheral blood. The sequence came from a young woman with COVID-19, enrolled during active disease. CDR3 protein: CASSYEGGTGELFF. CDR3 sequence (DNA): TGTGCCAGCAGTTACGAGGGGGGGACCGGGGAGCTGTTTTTT.